Below are 16 T cell receptor beta chains sequenced from a single sample in a study of long-term antiretroviral therapy in people with HIV. Running of the v3.0 immunoSEQ assay took place at survey level. Clones were sequenced by immunoSEQ multiplex PCR, and TCRdb holds only the in-frame ones, with some missing. The sample holds 25,000 to 30,000 clones; 65% to 85% are singletons and the top ten take about 6.4%. Here the sequenced sample was unsorted PBMCs, taken 0.4 years after starting antiretroviral therapy. These receptors originate from a young man with HIV.

CDR3 coding DNA: TGTGCCAGCAGCCCGGGGGGGACTAGCGGCTCTCCTTACAATGAGCAGTTCTTC. Protein sequence: CASSPGGTSGSPYNEQFF. This chain connects TRBV11-2 to TRBJ2-1, with TRBD2 identical over 11 bases. The CDR3 has 18 amino acids. CDR1 and CDR2 (germline): SGHAT, FQNNGV. V lost 5 bases, J lost 4 bases, and 13 bases stayed unmatched.

V usage is TRBV9 and J usage is TRBJ2-2, with TRBD2 identical over 11 bases. The trim removed 3 bases at V and 5 bases at J, leaving 3 bases unmatched. From germline, CDR1 is SGDLS and CDR2 YYNGEE. This CDR3 region has 15 residues. CDR3: CASSARTSGTGELFF. CDR3 nucleotides: TGTGCCAGCAGCGCCCGGACTAGCGGGACCGGGGAGCTGTTTTTT.

The V and J genes are TRBV9 and TRBJ1-1, with D tentatively TRBD1 (5 bases). Per the germline V gene, CDR1 is SGDLS and CDR2 is YYNGEE. V was pared by 0 bases and J by 7 bases, with 13 bases between. CDR3 size: 14 residues. CDR3: CASSVGTGRGEAFF. The CDR3 nucleotides read TGTGCCAGCAGCGTAGGAACAGGAAGGGGTGAAGCTTTCTTT.

The chain links TRBV10-3 to TRBJ2-7; D is unresolved. Germline CDR1 is ENHRY and CDR2 is SYGVKD. The CDR3 is 14 residues long. The V and J ends lost 2 bases and 5 bases respectively, with 13 bases between them. CDR3: CAISELTASDEQYF. CDR3 DNA sequence: TGTGCCATCAGTGAGCTTACAGCATCGGACGAGCAGTACTTC.

The chain recombines TRBV4-3 with TRBJ1-1, with a weak D call TRBD1 (5 bases). The CDR3 contains 15 residues. Trimming took off 3 bases at V and 0 bases at J, with 11 bases between the two ends. The germline gives CDR1 LGHNA, CDR2 YSLEER. The CDR3 coding sequence is TGCGCCAGCAGCCATGGGGGACGGATGAACACTGAAGCTTTCTTT. This codes for CASSHGGRMNTEAFF.

The CDR3 DNA sequence: TGTGCCAGCGACACGAGGGAGGACAATCAGCCCCAGCATTTT. It is translated as CASDTREDNQPQHF. The chain is built from TRBV19 and TRBJ1-5; D gene ambiguous. From germline, CDR1 is LNHDA and CDR2 SQIVND (reference sequence). V was pared by 9 bases and J by 3 bases, with 15 bases between. This CDR3 contains 14 residues.

The V gene is TRBV18, the J gene TRBJ2-3; TRBD1 or TRBD2 may be the D gene (5 bases each). The CDR3 has 13 residues. Germline V gene data show CDR1 as KGHSH and CDR2 as LQKENI. Trimming left V 4 bases short and J 1 base short, with 6 bases between. CDR3 sequence (DNA): TGTGCCAGCTCACTGGGGGGCACAGATACGCAGTATTTT. Translation gives CASSLGGTDTQYF.

V is TRBV6-6 and J is TRBJ2-7; 9 positions agree with TRBD2. J was trimmed by 3 bases and V by 4 bases; bases with no gene match: 4. Germline lookup yields CDR1 MNHNY and CDR2 SVGAGI (reference sequence). The CDR3 covers 14 residues. The CDR3 nucleotides read TGTGCCAGCAGTTCAGCGGGAGGCAGCTACGAGCAGTACTTC. Protein sequence: CASSSAGGSYEQYF.

The rearrangement joins TRBV5-6 to TRBJ2-5; TRBD1 matches 7 bases. The CDR3 contains 14 residues. Germline trimming cut 2 bases from V and 5 bases from J; bases unmatched to any gene: 6. Germline V CDR1 and CDR2: SGHDT, YYEEEE. CDR3 DNA: TGTGCCAGCAGCTTTGGCAGGGGGTATGAGACCCAGTACTTC. The encoded protein is CASSFGRGYETQYF.

J is TRBJ2-6 and V is TRBV27; D is uncertain. Looked up from germline, CDR1 is MNHEY and CDR2 is SMNVEV (reference sequence). The CDR3 sequence is 16 residues long. V was cut by 3 bases and J by 0 bases, with 9 bases left in between. The CDR3 loop reads CASSFDVHSGANVLTF. Here the CDR3 DNA reads TGTGCCAGCAGTTTTGACGTTCACTCTGGGGCCAACGTCCTGACTTTC. The whole variable domain, remainder taken from reference TRBV27 and TRBJ2-6, is EAQVTQNPRYLITVTGKKLTVTCSQNMNHEYMSWYRQDPGLGLRQIYYSMNVEVTDKGDVPEGYKVSRKEKRNFPLILESPSPNQTSLYFCASSFDVHSGANVLTFGAGSRLTVL.

The gene calls are TRBV12-5 and TRBJ1-1, with TRBD1 as a possible D gene (6 bases). CDR1 LGHNT and CDR2 FRNRAP come from the germline V gene. V was trimmed by 1 base and J by 5 bases, leaving 8 bases between them. This CDR3 is built from 13 residues. The CDR3: CASGLERGTEAFF. CDR3 nucleotides: TGTGCTAGTGGTTTGGAAAGGGGGACTGAAGCTTTCTTT.

The CDR3 loop reads CASSSLAGPGETQYF. CDR3 in DNA: TGTGCCAGCAGCTCCTTAGCGGGGCCGGGCGAGACCCAGTACTTC. This chain uses TRBV7-9 with TRBJ2-5; TRBD2 matches at 8 bases. Trimming took 4 bases from V and 5 from J; bases not matched to a gene: 9. This CDR3 contains 15 residues. Germline lookup yields CDR1 SEHNR and CDR2 FQNEAQ (reference sequence).

The chain employs TRBV5-1 and TRBJ2-2, with 13 bases fitting TRBD2. Germline V gene lookup returns CDR1 SGHRS and CDR2 YFSETQ. CDR3 length equals 18 residues. V gave up 2 bases and J gave up 0 bases; unmatched junction bases: 4. Written as DNA, the CDR3 is TGCGCCAGCAGCTTCTGGACTAGCGGGAGCCCGAACACCGGGGAGCTGTTTTTT. This sequence encodes CASSFWTSGSPNTGELFF.

The gene calls are TRBV9 and TRBJ2-7; D not certain. Germline V gene lookup returns CDR1 SGDLS and CDR2 YYNGEE. The germline V and J ends were trimmed by 0 bases and 3 bases, with 7 bases remaining between them. This CDR3 region has 13 residues. This CDR3 reads CASSVEANYEQYF. DNA for the CDR3: TGTGCCAGCAGCGTAGAGGCCAACTACGAGCAGTACTTC.

The chain links TRBV6-1 to TRBJ1-5; 7 bases align to TRBD1. V lost 3 bases, J lost 1 base, and 3 bases stayed unmatched. The CDR3 has 15 residues. The V gene's germline CDR1 is MNHNS and CDR2 SASEGT. The CDR3, as DNA: TGTGCCAGCAGTGAGCAGGGGGAAAGCAATCAGCCCCAGCATTTT. Translation gives CASSEQGESNQPQHF.

The chain carries TRBV6-4 and TRBJ2-1; no reliable D call. CDR1 is MRHNA and CDR2 is SNTAGT in the germline V gene. There are 14 residues in the CDR3. The V end was cut by 0 bases, the J end by 12 bases, with 15 bases between. Here the CDR3 reads CASSDSQSRGRQFF. CDR3 coding DNA: TGTGCCAGCAGTGACTCCCAGAGCCGTGGTCGGCAGTTCTTC.